This is a list of T cell receptor beta chains from one sample in a study of cytomegalovirus exposure and HLA in healthy donors. The protocol was immunoSEQ multiplex PCR, while the TCRdb copy is restricted to in-frame clones and leaves out a portion. The data show some 140,000 clones, approximately 80% seen once. The source material was PBMCs. Receptors were obtained from a woman aged 55-70 years in good health and CMV-seronegative. The CDR3 runs from the conserved cysteine through the conserved F or W. D genes are given only for firm matches. Clone size appears in some rows only: once, few, many, or a class for an expanded clone.

TRBJ2-3,.,TRBV7-9,.,CASRDSWGTDTQYF,TGTGCCAGCAGAGACAGTTGGGGCACAGATACGCAGTATTTT
TRBJ1-2,.,TRBV6-4,.,CASSQGLNYGYTF,TGTGCCAGCTCACAGGGTTTGAACTATGGCTACACCTTC
TRBJ1-5,.,TRBV7-9,.,CASSLDSGTQPQHF,TGTGCCAGCAGCTTAGACTCGGGAACCCAGCCCCAGCATTTT
TRBJ2-7,.,TRBV18,TRBD2,CASSPPSGRVGEQYF,TGTGCCAGCTCACCACCTAGCGGGAGGGTGGGCGAGCAGTACTTC
TRBJ2-5,.,TRBV5-1,TRBD1,CASSPDRAETQYF,TGCGCCAGCAGCCCGGACAGGGCTGAGACCCAGTACTTC
TRBJ2-2,.,TRBV5-1,.,CASSPHSPGELFF,TGCGCCAGCAGCCCCCACAGTCCCGGGGAGCTGTTTTTT
TRBJ2-1,.,TRBV6-6,TRBD1,CASSNGDRGLDEQFF,TGTGCCAGCAGCAACGGGGACAGGGGGCTCGATGAGCAGTTCTTC
TRBJ2-2,.,TRBV23-1,.,CASVQRTGELFF,TGCGCCAGCGTTCAGCGGACCGGGGAGCTGTTTTTT
TRBJ2-3,.,TRBV5-6,TRBD2,CASSLRLAGLDTQYF,TGTGCCAGCAGCTTGCGACTAGCGGGACTGGATACGCAGTATTTT
TRBJ2-7,once,TRBV2,TRBD1,CASRDRDRRYEQYF,TGTGCCAGCAGAGACCGGGACAGGAGGTACGAGCAGTACTTC
TRBJ2-2,.,TRBV2,TRBD1,CASSRQGFSTGELFF,TGTGCCAGCAGCCGACAGGGTTTCAGCACCGGGGAGCTGTTTTTT
TRBJ2-2,.,TRBV5-1,.,CASSLADKNTGELFF,TGCGCCAGCAGCTTGGCCGACAAGAACACCGGGGAGCTGTTTTTT
TRBJ1-2,.,TRBV7-2,.,CASSTTSLNGYTF,TGTGCCAGCAGCACGACATCACTGAATGGCTACACCTTC
TRBJ2-7,once,TRBV6-5,.,CASSLYYLYEQYF,TGTGCCAGCAGTTTGTACTATCTCTACGAGCAGTACTTC
TRBJ2-1,.,TRBV29-1,TRBD2,CSVDTSGLAGSYNEQFF,TGCAGCGTTGATACATCGGGACTAGCGGGATCCTACAATGAGCAGTTCTTC
TRBJ1-5,.,TRBV15,.,CATSSSWKPGNQPQHF,TGTGCCACCAGCAGTAGCTGGAAGCCGGGCAATCAGCCCCAGCATTTT
TRBJ2-1,.,TRBV15,.,CATSRGREPHNEQFF,TGTGCCACCAGCCGAGGACGGGAGCCCCACAATGAGCAGTTCTTC
TRBJ2-5,.,TRBV28,TRBD1,CASSLETGVRETQYF,TGTGCCAGCAGTTTGGAGACAGGGGTAAGGGAGACCCAGTACTTC
TRBJ1-2,.,TRBV5-6,.,CASSQWARGYTF,TGTGCCAGCAGCCAGTGGGCGCGTGGCTACACCTTC
TRBJ2-7,few,TRBV11-3,.,CASSLADAYEQYF,TGTGCCAGCAGCTTAGCCGATGCCTACGAGCAGTACTTC
TRBJ2-5,few,TRBV19,.,CASSIGGGYIETQYF,TGTGCCAGTAGTATTGGCGGTGGGTATATAGAGACCCAGTACTTC
TRBJ2-3,.,TRBV29-1,TRBD2,CSVEVREADTQYF,TGCAGCGTTGAAGTGCGGGAGGCAGATACGCAGTATTTT
TRBJ2-3,.,TRBV7-9,.,CASSRFGGGEDTQYF,TGTGCCAGCAGCCGTTTCGGAGGGGGGGAAGATACGCAGTATTTT
TRBJ2-7,.,TRBV4-1,.,CASSHTLTEQGQYF,TGCGCCAGCAGCCATACTCTGACGGAACAGGGCCAGTACTTC
TRBJ1-4,.,TRBV15,TRBD1,CATSQRQGPEKLFF,TGTGCCACCAGCCAAAGACAGGGCCCCGAAAAACTGTTTTTT
TRBJ2-2,few,TRBV7-9,.,CASSPISGPSGGTGELFF,TGTGCCAGCAGCCCAATCAGCGGGCCTTCCGGGGGCACCGGGGAGCTGTTTTTT
TRBJ2-2,.,TRBV28,TRBD2,CASSLPGLAGVRTGELFF,TGTGCCAGCAGTTTACCCGGACTAGCGGGAGTACGGACCGGGGAGCTGTTTTTT
TRBJ1-4,.,TRBV28,.,CASSQGGFDEKLFF,TGTGCCAGCAGTCAAGGGGGTTTTGATGAAAAACTGTTTTTT
TRBJ2-7,.,TRBV9,.,CASSVGGVAYEQYF,TGTGCCAGCAGCGTAGGGGGAGTAGCATACGAGCAGTACTTC
TRBJ1-5,.,TRBV19,.,CASRDLTQPQHF,TGTGCCAGCAGGGATCTTACCCAGCCCCAGCATTTT
TRBJ1-1,.,TRBV14,TRBD1,CASSRTDRVGAFF,TGTGCCAGCAGCCGGACGGACAGGGTGGGAGCTTTCTTT
TRBJ1-1,few,TRBV18,TRBD1,CASSPPRRQGDTEAFF,TGTGCCAGCTCACCACCGAGGAGACAGGGGGACACTGAAGCTTTCTTT
TRBJ2-3,.,TRBV5-4,.,CASSLFWSPTDTQYF,TGTGCCAGCAGCTTGTTTTGGAGCCCGACAGATACGCAGTATTTT
TRBJ2-1,.,TRBV4-1,TRBD2,CASSPGLAGPSYNEQFF,TGCGCCAGCAGCCCAGGACTAGCGGGCCCCTCCTACAATGAGCAGTTCTTC
TRBJ1-3,.,TRBV7-9,.,CSSSSSIVNTIYF,TGTTCCAGCAGCTCAAGCATAGTAAACACCATATATTTT
TRBJ1-4,.,TRBV5-1,.,CASSLQSTNEKLFF,TGCGCCAGCAGCTTACAATCAACTAATGAAAAACTGTTTTTT
TRBJ2-7,.,TRBV20-1,.,CSAFGSGEQYF,TGCAGTGCTTTCGGGAGCGGCGAGCAGTACTTC
TRBJ1-1,.,TRBV2,.,CASSVNRMNTEAFF,TGTGCCAGCAGTGTCAACAGGATGAACACTGAAGCTTTCTTT
TRBJ2-1,.,TRBV27,TRBD2,CASSQRPGLATSYNEQFF,TGTGCCAGCAGCCAGAGACCGGGACTAGCGACCTCATACAATGAGCAGTTCTTC
TRBJ2-5,.,TRBV28,.,CASSPPPGNQETQYF,TGTGCCAGCAGTCCCCCTCCCGGGAACCAAGAGACCCAGTACTTC
TRBJ2-4,.,TRBV10-1,.,CASSEGRVENIQYF,TGCGCCAGCAGTGAGGGCAGGGTGGAAAACATTCAGTACTTC
TRBJ2-5,.,TRBV5-6,.,CASSLEFGGEQYF,TGTGCCAGCAGCTTGGAGTTTGGCGGAGAGCAGTACTTC
TRBJ1-2,once,TRBV5-1,TRBD1,CASSWVRTGLNYGYTF,TGCGCCAGCAGCTGGGTCAGGACAGGCCTTAACTATGGCTACACCTTC